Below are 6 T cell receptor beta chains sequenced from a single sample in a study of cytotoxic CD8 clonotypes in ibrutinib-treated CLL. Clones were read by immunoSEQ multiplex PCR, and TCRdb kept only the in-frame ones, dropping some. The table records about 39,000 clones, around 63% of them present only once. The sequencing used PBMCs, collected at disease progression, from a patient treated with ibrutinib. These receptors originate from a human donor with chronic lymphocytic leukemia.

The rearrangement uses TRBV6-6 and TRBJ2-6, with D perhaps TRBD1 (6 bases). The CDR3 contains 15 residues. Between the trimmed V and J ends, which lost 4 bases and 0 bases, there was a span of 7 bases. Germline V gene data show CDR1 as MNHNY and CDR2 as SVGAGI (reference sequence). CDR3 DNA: TGTGCCAGCAGTTTGGACAGCTCTGGGGCCAACGTCCTGACTTTC. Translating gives CASSLDSSGANVLTF.

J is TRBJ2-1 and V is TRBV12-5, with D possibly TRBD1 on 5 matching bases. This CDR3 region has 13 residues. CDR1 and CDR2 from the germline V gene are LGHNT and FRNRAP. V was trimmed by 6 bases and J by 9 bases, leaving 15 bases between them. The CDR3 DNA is TGTGCTAGTGGCCAGGAAGGGGATGGTGAGCAGTTCTTC. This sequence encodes CASGQEGDGEQFF.

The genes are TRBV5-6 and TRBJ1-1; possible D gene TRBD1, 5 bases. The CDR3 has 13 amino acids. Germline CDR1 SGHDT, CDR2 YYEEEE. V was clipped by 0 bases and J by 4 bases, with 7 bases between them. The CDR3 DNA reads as TGTGCCAGCAGCTTGGGACAGATCACTGAAGCTTTCTTT. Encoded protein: CASSLGQITEAFF.

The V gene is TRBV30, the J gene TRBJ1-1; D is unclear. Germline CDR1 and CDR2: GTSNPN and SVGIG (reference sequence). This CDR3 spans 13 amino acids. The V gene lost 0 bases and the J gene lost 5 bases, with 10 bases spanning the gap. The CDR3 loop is CAWSVRRETEAFF. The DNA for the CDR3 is TGTGCCTGGAGTGTACGTCGGGAAACTGAAGCTTTCTTT.

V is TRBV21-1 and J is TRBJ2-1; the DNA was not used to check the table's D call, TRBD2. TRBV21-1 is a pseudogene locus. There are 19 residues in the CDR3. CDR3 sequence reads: CASRGTSGSPLDAGHEQFF. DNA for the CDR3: TGTGCCAGCAGAGGGACTAGCGGGAGCCCCTTGGACGCCGGTCATGAGCAGTTCTTC.

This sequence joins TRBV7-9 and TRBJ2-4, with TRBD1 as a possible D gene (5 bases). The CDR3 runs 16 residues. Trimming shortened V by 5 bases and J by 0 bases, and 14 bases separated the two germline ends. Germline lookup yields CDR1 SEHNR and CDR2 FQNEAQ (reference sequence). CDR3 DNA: TGTGCCAGCAGCCCACTCCCGCAGGGAGCCAAAAACATTCAGTACTTC. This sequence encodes CASSPLPQGAKNIQYF. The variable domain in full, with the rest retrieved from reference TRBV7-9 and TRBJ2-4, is DTGVSQNPRHKITKRGQNVTFRCDPISEHNRLYWYRQTLGQGPEFLTYFQNEAQLEKSRLLSDRFSAERPKGSFSTLEIQRTEQGDSAMYLCASSPLPQGAKNIQYFGAGTRLSVL.